The 4 T cell receptor beta chains listed next were all sequenced from one sample in a study of CD8+ T cells in alopecia areata. Extraction and reverse transcription of RNA yielded cDNA as the sequencing template. Data came from immunoSEQ multiplex PCR; TCRdb stores just in-frame clones and leaves some out. The table has 35,000 or so clones, nearly 55% seen once. CD4+ cells from four or five patients were sorted into CD25+CD127- cells. The sample consisted of CD4+ Tregs sorted from blood. Source of these receptors: a human donor with alopecia areata.

The V and J genes are TRBV27 and TRBJ2-7, with D possibly matching TRBD1 (5 bases). Germline values: CDR1 MNHEY, CDR2 SMNVEV (reference sequence). V was clipped by 5 bases and J by 2 bases, with 19 bases between them. The CDR3 runs 16 residues. The CDR3 spells CASSTQQVGRTYEQYF. The DNA for the CDR3 is TGTGCCAGCAGTACCCAACAGGTGGGCCGGACCTACGAGCAGTACTTC.

This clone was recorded a few times. The chain is built from TRBV7-2 and TRBJ1-2, with 9 bases aligning to TRBD1. V gave up 4 bases and J gave up 4 bases; unmatched junction bases: 4. Germline V gives CDR1 SGHTA, CDR2 FQGNSA. The CDR3 is 14 residues long. CDR3 sequence (DNA): TGTGCCAGCAGCTCGGGACAGGGAAGCTATGGCTACACCTTC. Its protein is CASSSGQGSYGYTF.

This chain connects TRBV9 to TRBJ1-2; perhaps TRBD1 as D (5 bases). Trimming stripped 4 bases from V and 2 bases from J, with 15 bases between. This CDR3 comprises 15 residues. Germline V gene data show CDR1 as SGDLS and CDR2 as YYNGEE. Written as DNA, the CDR3 is TGTGCCAGCAGCCGACACTGGCAGGGCAACTATGGCTACACCTTC. Amino acids: CASSRHWQGNYGYTF.

This chain links TRBV5-1 with TRBJ2-3; D is undetermined. The CDR3 consists of 14 residues. Germline V lookup: CDR1 SGHRS, CDR2 YFSETQ. Trimming shortened V by 0 bases and J by 2 bases, and 7 bases separated the two germline ends. The CDR3 DNA reads TGCGCCAGCAGCTTGGCTAGTCCCACAGATACGCAGTATTTT. Translating gives CASSLASPTDTQYF.